The T cell receptor beta chain described here comes from a study of T-cell memory formation after mild COVID-19. The 5'RACE method, run with constant-segment primers, produced TCR alpha and TCR beta cDNA libraries (carrying sample barcodes and UMIs). TCRdb passed the 5' RACE reads through MiXCR, listing each CDR3 protein once. The data contain 350,000 to 500,000 distinct CDR3 sequences, approximately 20% of them singletons. As for this clonotype: The antigen is undetermined.

General study points: Memory from before infection featured some responding clones, which suggests cross-reactive memory joined.

Sequenced material: PBMCs or a T cell subset sorted from them (not recorded which). This TCR derives from an adult woman who had mild COVID-19 (a few samples of this study predate the infection). Cell type and time point are not known.

The CDR3 reads CSASVQDNEQFF. The CDR3 DNA follows: TGCAGTGCTAGTGTCCAAGACAATGAGCAGTTCTTC. The rearrangement uses TRBV20-1 and TRBJ2-1; D is ambiguous. Germline-derived CDR1 and CDR2 are DFQATT and SNEGSKA (reference sequence). Between the trimmed V and J ends, which lost 3 bases and 5 bases, there was a span of 8 bases. There are 12 residues in the CDR3.